This T cell receptor (beta chain) stems from a study of CD8 T cells in Susac syndrome. Study outcomes and limitations: The peak of CD8+ clonal expansion in Susac was seen in TEMRA cells and active patients. In total CD8+ repertoires, fewer than 20 Susac-specific public clones were found, and in CD8+ TEMRA repertoires, five were found. It was acknowledged in the study that the number of individuals who were included in its TCR sequencing and HLA analysis was relatively small.

With random hexamers, 0.5 to 1 ug RNA was reverse transcribed. TCRdb processed the immunoSEQ multiplex PCR reads anew with MiXCR; each CDR3 protein has one entry. Of some 2,300 distinct CDR3 sequences in the sample, about 75% were seen once. Staining of CD27 and CD45RA delineated the memory subsets employed in TEMRA sorting. Both populations, total CD8+ cells and sorted CD8+ TEMRA cells, underwent sequencing. Deletions cut 9 bases from V and 3 bases from J, with 11 bases between. The germline V gene has CDR1 MGHDK and CDR2 SYGVNS. The CDR3 covers 13 residues. A word on this clonotype: The antigen is unknown.

Sequenced: CD8+ TEMRA cells from PBMCs. Stated subset: FACS-sorted terminally differentiated effector memory CD8+ T cells re-expressing CD45RA (CD8+ TEMRA). The receptor was derived from a human donor with Susac syndrome. This rearrangement joins TRBV25-1 to TRBJ1-4; tentatively, D is TRBD1 (5 bases). The CDR3: CASGVGANEKLFF. CDR3 nucleotides: TGTGCCAGTGGCGTAGGGGCTAATGAAAAACTGTTTTTT.